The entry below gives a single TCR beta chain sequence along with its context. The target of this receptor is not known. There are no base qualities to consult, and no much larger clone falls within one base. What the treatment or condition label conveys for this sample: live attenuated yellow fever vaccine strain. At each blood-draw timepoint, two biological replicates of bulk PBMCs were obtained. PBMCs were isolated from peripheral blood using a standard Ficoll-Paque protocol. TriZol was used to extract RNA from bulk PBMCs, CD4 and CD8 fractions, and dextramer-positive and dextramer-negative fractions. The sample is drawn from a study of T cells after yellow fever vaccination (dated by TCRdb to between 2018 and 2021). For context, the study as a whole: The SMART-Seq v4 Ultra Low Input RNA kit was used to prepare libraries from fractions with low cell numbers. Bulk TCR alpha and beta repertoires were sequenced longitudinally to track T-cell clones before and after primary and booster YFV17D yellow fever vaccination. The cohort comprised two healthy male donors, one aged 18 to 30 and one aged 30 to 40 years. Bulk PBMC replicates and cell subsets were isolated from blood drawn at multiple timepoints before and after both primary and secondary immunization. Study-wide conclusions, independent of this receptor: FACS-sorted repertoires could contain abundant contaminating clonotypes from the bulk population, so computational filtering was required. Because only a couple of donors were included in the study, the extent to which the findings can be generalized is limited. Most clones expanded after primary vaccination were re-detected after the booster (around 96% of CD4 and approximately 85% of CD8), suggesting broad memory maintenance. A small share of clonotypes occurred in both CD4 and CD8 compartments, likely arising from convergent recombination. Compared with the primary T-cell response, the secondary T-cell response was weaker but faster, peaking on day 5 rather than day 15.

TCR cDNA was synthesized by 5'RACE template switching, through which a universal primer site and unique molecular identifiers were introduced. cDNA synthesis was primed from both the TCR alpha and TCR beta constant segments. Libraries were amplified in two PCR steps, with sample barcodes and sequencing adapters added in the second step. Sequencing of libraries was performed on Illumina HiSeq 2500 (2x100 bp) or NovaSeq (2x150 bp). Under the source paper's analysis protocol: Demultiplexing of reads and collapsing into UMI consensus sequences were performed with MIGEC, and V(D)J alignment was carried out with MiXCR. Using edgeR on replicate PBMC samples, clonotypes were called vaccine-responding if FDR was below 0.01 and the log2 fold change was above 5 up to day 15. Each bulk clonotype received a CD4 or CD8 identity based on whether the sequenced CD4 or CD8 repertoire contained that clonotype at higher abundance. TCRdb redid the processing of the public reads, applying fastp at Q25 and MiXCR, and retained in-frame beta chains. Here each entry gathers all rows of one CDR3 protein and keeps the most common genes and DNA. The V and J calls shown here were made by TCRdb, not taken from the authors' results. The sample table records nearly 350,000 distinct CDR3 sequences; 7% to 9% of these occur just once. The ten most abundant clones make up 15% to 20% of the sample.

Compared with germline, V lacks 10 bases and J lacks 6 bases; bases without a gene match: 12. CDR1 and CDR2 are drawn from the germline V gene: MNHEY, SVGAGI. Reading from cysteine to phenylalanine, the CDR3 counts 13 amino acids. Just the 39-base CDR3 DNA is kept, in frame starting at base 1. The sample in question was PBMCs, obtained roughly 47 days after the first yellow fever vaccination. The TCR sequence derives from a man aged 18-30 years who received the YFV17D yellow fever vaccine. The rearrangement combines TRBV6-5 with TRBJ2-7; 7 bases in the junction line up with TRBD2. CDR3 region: CATHRGEGREQYF. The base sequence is TGTGCCACCCACAGAGGGGAGGGACGCGAGCAGTACTTC.